This TCR beta chain derives from a study of cytomegalovirus exposure and HLA in healthy donors. The germline gives CDR1 SGHTS, CDR2 YDEGEE. This CDR3 region has 19 residues. J gave up 4 bases and V 4 bases, and 15 bases lay outside the gene matches. Notes on this clone: Antigen specificity is unknown.

PCR primers comprised 60 Vbeta and 13 Jbeta primers. Using immunoSEQ multiplex PCR, the repertoire was profiled, and TCRdb retains in-frame clones only, with some absent. The top ten hold approximately 2.9% of the sample, which has over 150,000 clones, 60% to 85% seen once. General observations from the study: Across HLA loci, a later analysis found differing TCR association rates, with DRB1 most and HLA-C fewest.

Donors in the study were healthy people who gave bone marrow. This chain links TRBV5-8 with TRBJ2-6; 9 nucleotides agree with TRBD2. This receptor was obtained from a male donor in good health and CMV-seronegative. The specimen was PBMCs. CDR3 sequence (DNA): TGTGCCAGCAGCCATGTGGCGGGAGGGCCGGGGTCCGGGGCCAACGTCCTGACTTTC. It codes for CASSHVAGGPGSGANVLTF.